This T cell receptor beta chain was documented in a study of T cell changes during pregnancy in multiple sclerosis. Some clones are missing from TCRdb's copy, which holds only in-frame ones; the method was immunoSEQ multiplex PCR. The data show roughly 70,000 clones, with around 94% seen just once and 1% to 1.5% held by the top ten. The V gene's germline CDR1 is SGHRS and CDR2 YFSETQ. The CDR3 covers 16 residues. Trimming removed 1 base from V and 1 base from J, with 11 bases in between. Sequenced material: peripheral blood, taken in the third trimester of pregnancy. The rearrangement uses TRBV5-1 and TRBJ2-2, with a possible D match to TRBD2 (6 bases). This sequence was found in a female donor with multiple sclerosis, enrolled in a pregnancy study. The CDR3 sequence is CASSLFGSGNTGELFF. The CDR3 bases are TGCGCCAGCAGCTTGTTTGGTAGCGGGAACACCGGGGAGCTGTTTTTT.